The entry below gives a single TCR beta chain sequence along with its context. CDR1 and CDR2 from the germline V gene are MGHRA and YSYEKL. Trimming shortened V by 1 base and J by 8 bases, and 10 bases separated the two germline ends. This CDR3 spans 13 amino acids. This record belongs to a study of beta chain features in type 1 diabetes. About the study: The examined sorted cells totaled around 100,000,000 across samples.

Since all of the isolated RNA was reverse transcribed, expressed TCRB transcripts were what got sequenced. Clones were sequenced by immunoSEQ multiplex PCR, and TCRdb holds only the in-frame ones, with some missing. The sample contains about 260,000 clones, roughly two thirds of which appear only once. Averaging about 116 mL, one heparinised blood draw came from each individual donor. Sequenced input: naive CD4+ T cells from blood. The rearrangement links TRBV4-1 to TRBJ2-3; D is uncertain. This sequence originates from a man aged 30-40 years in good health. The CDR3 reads CASSQGSYGTQYF. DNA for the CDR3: TGCGCCAGCAGCCAAGGCTCTTACGGTACGCAGTATTTT.